One sample yielded the 10 T cell receptor beta chains listed below, sequenced in a study of beta chain features in type 1 diabetes. Study observations and caveats: Across all four CD4+ subsets, people with type 1 diabetes showed modestly shorter TCRB CDR3s.

What these receptors recognize is not known. Isolated RNA was reverse transcribed in full, so expressed TCRB transcripts were sequenced. Measured with immunoSEQ multiplex PCR; TCRdb has only the in-frame clones, and not every one. The data show nearly 350,000 clones, approximately 10% seen once. The sequenced sample was central memory CD4+ T cells from blood. The receptor source for this set is a man aged 25-45 years with type 1 diabetes.

The chain carries TRBV6-5 and TRBJ2-7, with 12 positions matching TRBD2. The germline CDR1 and CDR2 sequences are MNHEY and SVGAGI. After removal of 6 bases from V and 3 bases from J, the junction contained 6 bases not matched to a gene. The CDR3 runs to 15 residues. CDR3 protein: CASRSRTSGDYEQYF. The CDR3 DNA reads TGTGCCAGCAGGTCTCGGACTAGCGGGGACTACGAGCAGTACTTC.

This clone appeared a few times. J is TRBJ2-6 and V is TRBV5-6; the match to TRBD1 covers 10 bases. V was pared by 3 bases and J by 0 bases, with 3 bases of the junction left unmatched. Germline V CDR1 and CDR2: SGHDT, YYEEEE. The CDR3 length is 17 residues. CDR3 nucleotides: TGTGCCAGCAGCTGGACAGGGGGAAACTCTGGGGCCAACGTCCTGACTTTC. Its protein product is CASSWTGGNSGANVLTF.

This chain joins TRBV9 and TRBJ2-3; D tentatively reads TRBD1 or TRBD2 (6 bases each). Trimming pared 0 bases from V and 0 bases from J, leaving 11 bases between. The CDR3 runs to 16 residues. The germline gives CDR1 SGDLS, CDR2 YYNGEE. CDR3 residues: CASSVAGAPSTDTQYF. The CDR3 region has the DNA TGTGCCAGCAGCGTAGCGGGGGCCCCTAGCACAGATACGCAGTATTTT.

This clone was observed a handful of times. The chain links TRBV25-1 to TRBJ1-2; D unresolved. This CDR3 region has 14 residues. Per germline, CDR1 MGHDK and CDR2 SYGVNS. The ends were cut back, 3 bases at V and 2 bases at J, with 10 bases in the middle. In DNA, the CDR3 is TGTGCCAGCAGTGATCCGGGATTCAACTATGGCTACACCTTC. Its translation: CASSDPGFNYGYTF.

There are a few counts of this clone. The chain carries TRBV7-8 and TRBJ2-7; the D is unclear. The CDR3 is 12 residues long. Germline V gene sequence: CDR1 SGHVS, CDR2 FQNEAQ. V lost 8 bases and J 0 bases, leaving 8 bases between the germline ends. The DNA for the CDR3 is TGTGCCAGCGTAGGGATCTCCTACGAGCAGTACTTC. Encoded protein: CASVGISYEQYF.

This clone was recorded many times. V usage is TRBV15 and J usage is TRBJ2-2, with 9 positions matching TRBD1. The CDR3 is 14 residues long. The ends lost 7 bases at V and 9 bases at J; junction bases unmatched: 9. Germline values: CDR1 LNHNV, CDR2 YYDKDF (reference sequence). CDR3 nucleotide sequence: TGTGCCACCACCCTGACAGGGGGTGGACGGGAGCTGTTTTTT. This translates into CATTLTGGGRELFF.

This clone appeared a few times. The chain carries TRBV4-1 and TRBJ2-7; D might be TRBD2 (6 bases). Germline lookup yields CDR1 MGHRA and CDR2 YSYEKL. The ends were cut back, 1 base at V and 5 bases at J, with 21 bases in the middle. CDR3 length equals 17 residues. This CDR3 is CASSQGLPSERVDEQYF. The CDR3 region has the DNA TGCGCCAGCAGCCAAGGCCTACCTAGCGAAAGGGTGGACGAGCAGTACTTC.

This clone has more than one count but fewer than ten. The V call is TRBV30, the J call TRBJ1-2; D might be TRBD1 (5 bases). This CDR3 is 13 amino acids long. Between the trimmed V and J ends, which lost 2 bases and 0 bases, there was a span of 7 bases. In germline, CDR1 is GTSNPN, CDR2 SVGIG (reference sequence). CDR3 bases: TGTGCCTGGAGTCCACAGGCTAACTATGGCTACACCTTC. Its protein is CAWSPQANYGYTF.

This clone was seen more than once but under ten times. This chain connects TRBV27 to TRBJ2-1; the match to TRBD2 covers 8 bases. The CDR3 loop spans 17 amino acids. Unmatched junction bases numbered 10, after V lost 0 bases and J lost 6 bases. Germline CDR1 reads MNHEY; CDR2 reads SMNVEV (reference sequence). The DNA for the CDR3 is TGTGCCAGCAGTTTATCGGCGCGGAGCGGGGGAGGCAATGAGCAGTTCTTC. Encoded protein: CASSLSARSGGGNEQFF.

This clone has only a few counts. This chain links TRBV5-1 with TRBJ2-3; D perhaps matches TRBD1 (5 bases). CDR1 and CDR2 from the germline V gene are SGHRS and YFSETQ. Trimming cost V 4 bases and J 2 bases, with 17 bases left between them. The CDR3 is 16 amino acids. The CDR3 protein is CASSVGGQGITDTQYF. CDR3 bases: TGCGCCAGCAGCGTCGGTGGTCAGGGAATCACAGATACGCAGTATTTT.